The rows below give T cell receptor beta chains drawn from one sample of a study of Ad26.COV2.S vaccination and SARS-CoV-2 variants. Using immunoSEQ multiplex PCR, the repertoire was profiled, and TCRdb retains in-frame clones only, with some absent. This sample has around 250,000 clones, with around 85% found just once. Sequenced material: peripheral blood, taken in a trial of Ad26.COV2.S vaccine versus placebo. The source of these receptors is a person aged 18 to 59 who received the Ad26.COV2.S COVID-19 vaccine or a placebo. The CDR3 runs from the conserved cysteine through the conserved F or W. The D gene is left open where the match is weak.

D gene: NA; V gene: TRBV6-5; J gene: TRBJ1-1; CDR3 protein: CASSPGLMAFF
D gene: NA; V gene: TRBV7-9; J gene: TRBJ1-1; CDR3 protein: CASSWGRENTEAFF
D gene: TRBD1; V gene: TRBV5-1; J gene: TRBJ2-2; CDR3 protein: CASSLVWPYRGNTGELFF
D gene: NA; V gene: TRBV6-5; J gene: TRBJ2-1; CDR3 protein: CASSSTASSYNEQFF
D gene: NA; V gene: TRBV4-3; J gene: TRBJ2-5; CDR3 protein: CASSQHGGETQYF
D gene: NA; V gene: TRBV7-9; J gene: TRBJ2-7; CDR3 protein: CASSPSLHDYEQYF
D gene: NA; V gene: TRBV19; J gene: TRBJ2-5; CDR3 protein: CASSNSGTSISQETQYF
D gene: NA; V gene: TRBV4-3; J gene: TRBJ2-1; CDR3 protein: CASSQEGGGRYEQFF
D gene: NA; V gene: TRBV5-4; J gene: TRBJ2-5; CDR3 protein: CASSQDRTGETQYF
D gene: NA; V gene: TRBV6-1; J gene: TRBJ1-2; CDR3 protein: CASSEKGASVYGYTF
D gene: TRBD1; V gene: TRBV6-5; J gene: TRBJ1-5; CDR3 protein: CASSPGTGSNQPQHF
D gene: TRBD1; V gene: TRBV4-1; J gene: TRBJ2-3; CDR3 protein: CASSRQTGATDTQYF
D gene: NA; V gene: TRBV5-1; J gene: TRBJ2-6; CDR3 protein: CASSLLAGANVLTF
D gene: TRBD2; V gene: TRBV4-1; J gene: TRBJ2-5; CDR3 protein: CASSQVTGGTLETQYF
D gene: NA; V gene: TRBV7-2; J gene: TRBJ1-2; CDR3 protein: CASSLASTGSHGYTF
D gene: NA; V gene: TRBV4-3; J gene: TRBJ1-1; CDR3 protein: CASSQDRMNTEAFF
D gene: TRBD1; V gene: TRBV9; J gene: TRBJ1-1; CDR3 protein: CASSAPAGTGGGEAFF
D gene: TRBD1; V gene: TRBV18; J gene: TRBJ1-1; CDR3 protein: CASSPAGTGLNTEAFF
D gene: TRBD1; V gene: TRBV4-2; J gene: TRBJ2-2; CDR3 protein: CASRQPGQGNSGELFF
D gene: NA; V gene: TRBV7-3; J gene: TRBJ2-2; CDR3 protein: CASSRQLNGGELFF
D gene: NA; V gene: TRBV20-1; J gene: TRBJ2-5; CDR3 protein: CSASRVDQYF
D gene: TRBD2; V gene: TRBV7-7; J gene: TRBJ2-3; CDR3 protein: CASSRTSGKADTQYF
D gene: TRBD2; V gene: TRBV5-1; J gene: TRBJ2-5; CDR3 protein: CASSLQGGGAQTQYF
D gene: NA; V gene: TRBV6-2/TRBV6-3; J gene: TRBJ1-5; CDR3 protein: CASSSPGAGKDF
D gene: TRBD1; V gene: TRBV13; J gene: TRBJ1-1; CDR3 protein: CASSLKNRGENTEAFF
D gene: NA; V gene: TRBV5-1; J gene: TRBJ1-3; CDR3 protein: CASSPREGGSGNTIYF
D gene: NA; V gene: TRBV6-5; J gene: TRBJ2-1; CDR3 protein: CASERVAEADEQFF
D gene: NA; V gene: TRBV3-1/TRBV3-2; J gene: TRBJ1-5; CDR3 protein: CASSQDRQPQHF